These 21 T cell receptor beta chains came from one sample sequenced in a study of somatic mutations in cytotoxic T cells in rheumatoid arthritis. The repertoire was sequenced with immunoSEQ multiplex PCR; TCRdb's copy has only in-frame clones and lacks some. In the table there are roughly 32,000 clones, around four fifths of which are singletons. The sequencing sample was made of CD8+ T cells sorted from blood. These receptors all come from an adult with rheumatoid arthritis.

This chain joins TRBV19 and TRBJ2-7; D gene uncertain. Trimming took off 9 bases at V and 4 bases at J, with 10 bases between the two ends. Germline CDR1 and CDR2: LNHDA and SQIVND (reference sequence). The CDR3 loop spans 11 amino acids. The CDR3 protein is CASRFGYEQYF. CDR3 coding DNA: TGTGCCAGCCGCTTCGGGTACGAGCAGTACTTC.

The rearrangement uses TRBV7-9 and TRBJ1-1, with TRBD1 matching over 7 bases. V lost 8 bases to trimming and J lost 8 bases; unmatched junction nucleotides: 8. Germline V gene lookup returns CDR1 SEHNR and CDR2 FQNEAQ (reference sequence). The CDR3 extends over 12 amino acids. The CDR3 here is CASEGAGTEAFF. The CDR3 region has the DNA TGTGCCAGCGAGGGGGCCGGGACCGAAGCTTTCTTT. Full variable domain (outside the CDR3, taken from reference TRBV7-9 and TRBJ1-1): DTGVSQNPRHKITKRGQNVTFRCDPISEHNRLYWYRQTLGQGPEFLTYFQNEAQLEKSRLLSDRFSAERPKGSFSTLEIQRTEQGDSAMYLCASEGAGTEAFFGQGTRLTVV.

This clone was seen only a few times. The chain employs TRBV27 and TRBJ2-7; 7 bases are a match to TRBD2. Germline values: CDR1 MNHEY, CDR2 SMNVEV (reference sequence). The CDR3 covers 15 residues. The junction had 11 bases not matched to a gene; V was cut back by 5 bases and J by 4 bases. This chain's CDR3 is CASSPAAGAGYEQYF. The CDR3, as DNA: TGTGCCAGCAGTCCCGCCGCGGGAGCGGGGTACGAGCAGTACTTC.

The gene calls are TRBV7-2 and TRBJ1-1; tentative D call: TRBD1 (5 bases). This CDR3 is built from 12 residues. Germline V gene lookup returns CDR1 SGHTA and CDR2 FQGNSA. The V end lost 1 base, the J end lost 10 bases, and 10 bases lay between the germline ends. In DNA form, the CDR3 reads TGTGCCAGCAGCTTAGGCAGGGATACAGCTTTCTTT. Residues: CASSLGRDTAFF.

V gene TRBV7-9 combines with J gene TRBJ1-5; TRBD1 is a possible D gene (5 bases). Between the trimmed V and J ends, which lost 5 bases and 2 bases, there was a span of 10 bases. Germline V CDR1 and CDR2: SEHNR, FQNEAQ (reference sequence). The CDR3 is made up of 14 amino acids. This CDR3 reads CASSRGGGNQPQHF. As DNA, the CDR3 is TGTGCCAGCAGCCGTGGAGGGGGCAATCAGCCCCAGCATTTT.

V and J are TRBV5-1 and TRBJ2-1; D not resolved. Trimming removed 2 bases from V and 4 bases from J, with 7 bases in between. The CDR3 is made up of 13 amino acids. Germline-derived CDR1 and CDR2 are SGHRS and YFSETQ. CDR3 in DNA: TGCGCCAGCAGCTTTCCAGATTACAATGAGCAGTTCTTC. Encoded protein: CASSFPDYNEQFF.

The V gene is TRBV11-3, the J gene TRBJ2-2; TRBD2 matches at 10 bases. This CDR3 has 17 amino acids. CDR1 and CDR2 from the germline V gene are SGHNT and YENEEA. Trimming cost V 6 bases and J 6 bases; bases outside gene matches: 13. Here the CDR3 reads CASSLRFLAGVAGELFF. CDR3 sequence (DNA): TGTGCCAGCAGTCTTAGGTTCCTAGCGGGAGTGGCCGGGGAGCTGTTTTTT.

This chain uses TRBV7-3 with TRBJ1-1; D not certain. There are 13 residues in the CDR3. Germline assignment: CDR1 SGHTA and CDR2 FQGTGA. Trimming shortened V by 3 bases and J by 1 base, and 6 bases separated the two germline ends. The CDR3 nucleotides are TGTGCCAGCAGCTTTGGCACGAACACTGAAGCTTTCTTT. The encoded protein is CASSFGTNTEAFF.

The J gene is TRBJ2-1, the V gene TRBV30, with no clear D. With 1 base removed from V and 12 bases from J, the gap between germline ends came to 16 bases. Per the germline V gene, CDR1 is GTSNPN and CDR2 is SVGIG (reference sequence). The CDR3 is 13 residues long. The CDR3 DNA reads TGTGCCTGGAGTGGCAACCACCCCCTGGGGCAGTTCTTC. Protein sequence: CAWSGNHPLGQFF. Full variable domain (outside the CDR3, taken from reference TRBV30 and TRBJ2-1): SQTIHQWPATLVQPVGSPLSLECTVEGTSNPNLYWYRQAAGRGLQLLFYSVGIGQISSEVPQNLSASRPQDRQFILSSKKLLLSDSGFYLCAWSGNHPLGQFFGPGTRLTVL.

The rearrangement joins TRBV4-1 to TRBJ1-4; D uncertain. The CDR3 contains 12 residues. The germline V gene has CDR1 MGHRA and CDR2 YSYEKL. Trimming pared 0 bases from V and 13 bases from J, leaving 9 bases between. The CDR3, as DNA: TGCGCCAGCAGCCAAGACAAAATCAGACTGTTTTTT. This codes for CASSQDKIRLFF.

DNA for the CDR3: TGTGCCAGAAGCTTAGGGGGACCAATGAACACTGAAGCTTTCTTT. It codes for CARSLGGPMNTEAFF. The gene calls are TRBV5-3 and TRBJ1-1; a weak D match, TRBD1 (6 bases). TRBV5-3 is marked as an open reading frame, function uncertain. The V end lost 2 bases, the J end lost 0 bases, and 11 bases lay between the germline ends. CDR3 length: 15 residues.

This clone appeared a few times. This chain joins TRBV27 and TRBJ2-7; weak D call: TRBD2 (5 bases). The germline gives CDR1 MNHEY, CDR2 SMNVEV (reference sequence). The CDR3 has 13 amino acids. The V end was cut by 3 bases, the J end by 4 bases, with 10 bases between. The CDR3 loop is CASSLRVRYEQYF. CDR3 nucleotides: TGTGCCAGCAGTTTGAGGGTGAGGTACGAGCAGTACTTC.

This clone came up once. The chain recombines TRBV9 with TRBJ1-1; D is possibly TRBD1 (6 bases). Per germline, CDR1 SGDLS and CDR2 YYNGEE. This CDR3 spans 15 amino acids. V lost 0 bases and J lost 5, with 14 bases in between. The CDR3, as DNA: TGTGCCAGCAGCGTAGGTGGGGGCGCGGGAACTGAAGCTTTCTTT. Translated: CASSVGGGAGTEAFF. Full variable domain (outside the CDR3, taken from reference TRBV9 and TRBJ1-1): DSGVTQTPKHLITATGQRVTLRCSPRSGDLSVYWYQQSLDQGLQFLIQYYNGEERAKGNILERFSAQQFPDLHSELNLSSLELGDSALYFCASSVGGGAGTEAFFGQGTRLTVV.

The V call is TRBV2, the J call TRBJ2-2; 13 bases map to TRBD2. Germline V gives CDR1 SNHLY, CDR2 FYNNEI. Trimming cost V 4 bases and J 5 bases; bases outside gene matches: 4. The CDR3 extends over 16 amino acids. The CDR3, as DNA: TGTGCCAGCAGTGCACTAGCGGGGGGGCGTACCGGGGAGCTGTTTTTT. This gives the protein CASSALAGGRTGELFF. The full variable domain, its missing parts supplied by reference TRBV2 and TRBJ2-2, is EPEVTQTPSHQVTQMGQEVILRCVPISNHLYFYWYRQILGQKVEFLVSFYNNEISEKSEIFDDQFSVERPDGSNFTLKIRSTKLEDSAMYFCASSALAGGRTGELFFGEGSRLTVL.

The chain employs TRBV28 and TRBJ2-7, with TRBD2 matching over 9 bases. The CDR3 has 19 residues. Germline values: CDR1 MDHEN, CDR2 SYDVKM. Trimming cost V 4 bases and J 2 bases; bases outside gene matches: 18. The DNA for the CDR3 is TGTGCCAGCAGTTCGTCGGATTGGGCCGGGACTAGCTTACCCTACGAGCAGTACTTC. Its protein product is CASSSSDWAGTSLPYEQYF.

The chain uses TRBV7-6 and TRBJ2-5; 11 nucleotides agree with TRBD1. V lost 3 bases to trimming and J lost 3 bases; unmatched junction nucleotides: 3. From germline, CDR1 is SGHVS and CDR2 FNYEAQ. The length of the CDR3 is 15 residues. The CDR3 region is CASSLGQGVKETQYF. CDR3 DNA sequence: TGTGCCAGCAGCTTGGGACAGGGGGTAAAAGAGACCCAGTACTTC.

J is TRBJ1-2 and V is TRBV4-3; 8 bases are a match to TRBD1. V trimming: 1 base; J trimming: 6 bases; junction bases outside the gene matches: 7. The CDR3 spans 15 residues. Germline-derived CDR1 and CDR2 are LGHNA and YSLEER. CDR3 residues: CASSQGLRQGNGYTF. CDR3 bases: TGCGCCAGCAGCCAAGGTCTTCGACAGGGGAATGGCTACACCTTC.

This rearrangement joins TRBV6-5 to TRBJ2-1; D is undetermined. CDR1 and CDR2 (germline): MNHEY, SVGAGI. The CDR3 extends over 13 amino acids. V dropped 6 bases and J dropped 8 bases, with 14 bases sitting between them. The CDR3 loop is CASRSSGVDEQFF. The CDR3, as DNA: TGTGCCAGCAGATCGTCAGGCGTAGATGAGCAGTTCTTC.

This chain uses TRBV13 with TRBJ2-7, with TRBD1 as a possible D gene (7 bases). CDR1 PRHDT and CDR2 FYEKMQ come from the germline V gene (reference sequence). V was pared by 10 bases and J by 7 bases, with 20 bases between. The CDR3 totals 13 residues. The CDR3 nucleotides are TGTGCCACGGAGGGGGCGAGGTTGGGAGAGCAGTACTTC. Translated: CATEGARLGEQYF.

V usage is TRBV13 and J usage is TRBJ1-1; perhaps TRBD1 as D (6 bases). Trimming left V 5 bases short and J 2 bases short, with 12 bases between. Germline values: CDR1 PRHDT, CDR2 FYEKMQ (reference sequence). CDR3 length: 14 amino acids. The CDR3 is CASSLAGANTEAFF. CDR3 coding DNA: TGTGCCAGCAGCCTGGCGGGGGCTAACACTGAAGCTTTCTTT.

The V call is TRBV28, the J call TRBJ1-5; D remains ambiguous. The germline CDR1 and CDR2 sequences are MDHEN and SYDVKM. Trimming took 3 bases from V and 1 from J, leaving 10 bases between them. CDR3 size: 15 residues. Written as DNA, the CDR3 is TGTGCCAGCAGTTTGCAGCCAGGAAGCAATCAGCCCCAGCATTTT. Translating it yields CASSLQPGSNQPQHF. The complete variable domain, with remaining parts taken from reference TRBV28 and TRBJ1-5, reads DVKVTQSSRYLVKRTGEKVFLECVQDMDHENMFWYRQDPGLGLRLIYFSYDVKMKEKGDIPEGYSVSREKKERFSLILESASTNQTSMYLCASSLQPGSNQPQHFGDGTRLSIL.